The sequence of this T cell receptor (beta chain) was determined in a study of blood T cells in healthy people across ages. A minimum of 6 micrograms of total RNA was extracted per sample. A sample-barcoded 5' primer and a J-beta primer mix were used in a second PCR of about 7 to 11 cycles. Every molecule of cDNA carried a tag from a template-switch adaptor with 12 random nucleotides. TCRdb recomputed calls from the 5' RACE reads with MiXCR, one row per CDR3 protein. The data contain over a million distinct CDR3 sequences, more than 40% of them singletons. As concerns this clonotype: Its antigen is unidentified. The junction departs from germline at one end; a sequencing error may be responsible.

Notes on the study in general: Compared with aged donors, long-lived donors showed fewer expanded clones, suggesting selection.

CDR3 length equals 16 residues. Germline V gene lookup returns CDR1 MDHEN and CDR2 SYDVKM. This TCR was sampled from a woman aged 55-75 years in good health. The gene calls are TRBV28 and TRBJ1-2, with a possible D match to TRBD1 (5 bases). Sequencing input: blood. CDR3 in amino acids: CASSPIWDGTNYGHTF. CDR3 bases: TGTGCCAGCAGTCCGATCTGGGACGGCACTAACTATGGCCACACCTTC.